The subject of this entry is one T cell receptor (beta chain). Antigen specificity is unknown. The sample comes from a study of T cell responses to AZD1222 COVID-19 vaccine. Study findings and constraints: Baseline seropositivity characterized only a handful of AZD1222 recipients. The study reported that nearly half of spike-specific TCRs target unmutated variant regions.

The data were produced by immunoSEQ multiplex PCR, yet TCRdb's version contains in-frame clones alone and is incomplete. The sample consists of 90,000 to 150,000 clones, around 90% of them appearing once. Germline lookup yields CDR1 GTSNPN and CDR2 SVGIG (reference sequence). The CDR3 extends over 12 amino acids. With 6 bases removed from V and 0 bases from J, the gap between germline ends came to 8 bases. Source: peripheral blood, taken on day 0 of AZD1222 vaccination. The rearrangement links TRBV30 to TRBJ1-1, with TRBD1 as a possible D gene (5 bases). The receptor was isolated from an adult in good health. CDR3 residues: CACTGMNTEAFF. In nucleotides, the CDR3 is TGTGCCTGTACAGGAATGAACACTGAAGCTTTCTTT.